The 32 T cell receptor beta chains given below trace back to one sample, sequenced in a study of beta chain features in type 1 diabetes. Overall study findings and caveats: Among patients with Type 1 diabetes, TCRB CDR3s were moderately but significantly shorter in every one of the four CD4+ subsets.

Their target antigens are unknown. The isolated RNA, all of it, was reverse transcribed, so expressed TCRB transcripts were what got sequenced. Method: immunoSEQ multiplex PCR; TCRdb's copy keeps in-frame clones and lacks some. This table has around 250,000 clones, approximately 15% appearing once. Sequenced: naive CD4+ T cells from blood. These receptor sequences come from a man between 25 and 39 years old with type 1 diabetes.

This clone has only a few counts. The J gene is TRBJ1-2, the V gene TRBV29-1, with D possibly matching TRBD1 (6 bases). Germline V gene data show CDR1 as SQVTM and CDR2 as ANQGSEA. CDR3 length equals 12 residues. Trimming pared 6 bases from V and 4 bases from J, leaving 12 bases between. The CDR3 DNA reads as TGCAGCGTCTCGACAGGCCTCTATGGCTACACCTTC. This translates into CSVSTGLYGYTF.

This clone was counted a few times. The chain uses TRBV11-3 and TRBJ1-2; TRBD1 matches at 8 bases. The trim removed 5 bases at V and 7 bases at J, leaving 9 bases unmatched. The CDR3 length is 14 residues. Looked up from germline, CDR1 is SGHNT and CDR2 is YENEEA. The CDR3 DNA reads as TGTGCCAGCAGCCCGAGGGGGACAGGAGGTGGCTACACCTTC. This encodes CASSPRGTGGGYTF.

The V gene is TRBV9, the J gene TRBJ1-2; D may be TRBD1 (6 bases). Germline V gene sequence: CDR1 SGDLS, CDR2 YYNGEE. The CDR3 is 14 residues long. The germline V and J ends were trimmed by 4 bases and 4 bases, with 14 bases remaining between them. CDR3 in amino acids: CASSPQGTSYGYTF. In nucleotides, the CDR3 is TGTGCCAGCAGCCCACAGGGAACCAGCTATGGCTACACCTTC.

V usage is TRBV28 and J usage is TRBJ1-5; D is unclear. Germline CDR1 is MDHEN and CDR2 is SYDVKM. The CDR3 totals 12 residues. Trimming cost V 6 bases and J 7 bases, with 10 bases left between them. CDR3 nucleotides: TGTGCCAGCAGGGAATCAGGACAGCCCCAGCATTTT. Encoded protein: CASRESGQPQHF.

This clone was seen a handful of times. The chain has TRBV19 and TRBJ1-5; D unresolved. Deletions cut 3 bases from V and 7 bases from J, with 10 bases between. From germline, CDR1 is LNHDA and CDR2 SQIVND (reference sequence). This CDR3 is built from 13 residues. CDR3 amino acids: CASSIAILQPQHF. The CDR3, as DNA: TGTGCCAGTAGTATTGCGATCCTACAGCCCCAGCATTTT.

The chain couples TRBV7-9 to TRBJ1-1; 7 bases fit TRBD1. This CDR3 has 14 amino acids. Germline V lookup: CDR1 SEHNR, CDR2 FQNEAQ (reference sequence). The V segment lost 1 base and the J segment 7 bases; nucleotides outside the gene matches: 6. CDR3 coding DNA: TGTGCCAGCAGCTTAGAGGGGGCTGGTGGTGAAGCTTTCTTT. Translated, it gives CASSLEGAGGEAFF. The whole variable domain, remainder taken from reference TRBV7-9 and TRBJ1-1, is DTGVSQNPRHKITKRGQNVTFRCDPISEHNRLYWYRQTLGQGPEFLTYFQNEAQLEKSRLLSDRFSAERPKGSFSTLEIQRTEQGDSAMYLCASSLEGAGGEAFFGQGTRLTVV.

This clone was seen a handful of times. The gene calls are TRBV27 and TRBJ2-7, with D possibly being TRBD2 (5 bases). This CDR3 region has 16 residues. Germline loops: CDR1 MNHEY, CDR2 SMNVEV (reference sequence). The V end lost 3 bases, the J end lost 2 bases, and 17 bases lay between the germline ends. The CDR3 protein is CASSLVFVTTPYEQYF. For the CDR3, the DNA is TGTGCCAGCAGTTTGGTTTTTGTGACTACCCCCTACGAGCAGTACTTC.

This clone was detected a few times. This CDR3 is also generated by other DNA sequences in the sample. J is TRBJ2-7 and V is TRBV18, with 8 bases identical to TRBD1. Germline lookup yields CDR1 KGHSH and CDR2 LQKENI. The CDR3 contains 13 residues. V gave up 6 bases and J gave up 3 bases; unmatched junction bases: 4. The chain's CDR3 is CASSPGTGYEQYF. The CDR3 bases are TGTGCCAGCTCCCCCGGGACAGGCTACGAGCAGTACTTC. The variable domain in full, with the rest retrieved from reference TRBV18 and TRBJ2-7, is NAGVMQNPRHLVRRRGQEARLRCSPMKGHSHVYWYRQLPEEGLKFMVYLQKENIIDESGMPKERFSAEFPKEGPSILRIQQVVRGDSAAYFCASSPGTGYEQYFGPGTRLTVT.

The rearrangement links TRBV2 to TRBJ2-3, with 8 bases fitting TRBD2. CDR3 length equals 13 residues. In germline, CDR1 is SNHLY, CDR2 FYNNEI. The V segment lost 4 bases and the J segment 10 bases; nucleotides outside the gene matches: 7. CDR3: CASSGTSKLAQYF. The CDR3 DNA reads TGTGCCAGCAGTGGGACTAGCAAGTTAGCGCAGTATTTT.

V and J are TRBV4-1 and TRBJ2-3, with no clear D. The ends were cut back, 0 bases at V and 2 bases at J, with 9 bases in the middle. Looked up from germline, CDR1 is MGHRA and CDR2 is YSYEKL. The CDR3 covers 15 residues. The CDR3, as DNA: TGCGCCAGCAGCCAAGAATTACATTCCACAGATACGCAGTATTTT. It encodes CASSQELHSTDTQYF.

V and J are TRBV18 and TRBJ2-1; D possibly corresponds to TRBD1 (5 bases). CDR1 is KGHSH and CDR2 is LQKENI in the germline V gene. The CDR3 runs 16 residues. V lost 1 base, J lost 5 bases, and 15 bases lay in between. The CDR3 sequence: CASSPLETVIHNEQFF. The CDR3 bases are TGTGCCAGCTCACCACTGGAGACAGTAATCCACAATGAGCAGTTCTTC.

The chain uses TRBV30 and TRBJ2-5; perhaps TRBD2 as D (5 bases). This CDR3 comprises 13 residues. Germline CDR1 is GTSNPN and CDR2 is SVGIG (reference sequence). V was cut by 4 bases and J by 4 bases, with 13 bases left in between. CDR3 coding DNA: TGTGCCTGGACGGAGGCTTCTGCAGAGACCCAGTACTTC. Its translation is CAWTEASAETQYF.

This clone was detected a few times. The V and J genes are TRBV18 and TRBJ1-5, with D possibly matching TRBD1 (5 bases). Germline assignment: CDR1 KGHSH and CDR2 LQKENI. The CDR3 loop spans 15 amino acids. Trimming took off 0 bases at V and 5 bases at J, with 11 bases between the two ends. CDR3 sequence reads: CASSPPQGGDQPQHF. Written as DNA, the CDR3 is TGTGCCAGCTCACCACCCCAGGGTGGGGATCAGCCCCAGCATTTT.

This clone has only a few counts. The rearrangement uses TRBV4-1 and TRBJ2-5, with 7 bases that match TRBD2. Germline V CDR1 and CDR2: MGHRA, YSYEKL. J lost 7 bases, V lost 0 bases, and 8 bases had no gene match. CDR3 size: 15 residues. CDR3 amino acids: CASSQDLAVHGTQYF. The CDR3 DNA follows: TGCGCCAGCAGCCAAGACCTAGCGGTCCACGGGACCCAGTACTTC.

This clone appeared a few times. The rearrangement joins TRBV30 to TRBJ2-1, with D tentatively TRBD2 (5 bases). Trimming cost V 3 bases and J 15 bases, with 18 bases left between them. Germline values: CDR1 GTSNPN, CDR2 SVGIG (reference sequence). The CDR3 sequence is 12 residues long. The CDR3 protein is CAWRRVGVLPFF. DNA for the CDR3: TGTGCCTGGAGGCGCGTCGGGGTTCTTCCGTTCTTC.

CDR3 loop: CAWRLAGNTDTQYF. The CDR3 coding sequence is TGTGCCTGGAGACTAGCGGGTAACACAGATACGCAGTATTTT. This chain uses TRBV30 with TRBJ2-3; TRBD2 matches 9 bases. V was pared by 3 bases and J by 2 bases, with 3 bases of the junction left unmatched. The CDR3 is 14 amino acids. Germline-derived CDR1 and CDR2 are GTSNPN and SVGIG (reference sequence).

The chain is built from TRBV6-6 and TRBJ1-2; D is unresolved. Looked up from germline, CDR1 is MNHNY and CDR2 is SVGAGI (reference sequence). The CDR3 has 13 residues. V dropped 5 bases and J dropped 8 bases, with 15 bases sitting between them. The CDR3 nucleotides read TGTGCCAGCAGTAGCCCCCCAGGTTACGGCTACACCTTC. Residues: CASSSPPGYGYTF.

The chain is built from TRBV28 and TRBJ2-5; 9 bases are a match to TRBD1. J lost 5 bases, V lost 5 bases, and 6 bases had no gene match. Germline V gives CDR1 MDHEN, CDR2 SYDVKM. This CDR3 has 14 residues. CDR3 in amino acids: CASSRGTGFETQYF. CDR3 DNA sequence: TGTGCCAGCAGTCGCGGGACAGGGTTCGAGACCCAGTACTTC. The full variable domain, its missing parts supplied by reference TRBV28 and TRBJ2-5, is DVKVTQSSRYLVKRTGEKVFLECVQDMDHENMFWYRQDPGLGLRLIYFSYDVKMKEKGDIPEGYSVSREKKERFSLILESASTNQTSMYLCASSRGTGFETQYFGPGTRLLVL.

The chain carries TRBV9 and TRBJ2-1; 16 bases map to TRBD2. Germline V lookup: CDR1 SGDLS, CDR2 YYNGEE. There are 17 residues in the CDR3. Unmatched junction bases numbered 7, after V lost 4 bases and J lost 6 bases. CDR3 protein: CASSPKGLAGGGNEQFF. The CDR3 DNA is TGTGCCAGCAGCCCTAAGGGACTAGCGGGGGGGGGCAATGAGCAGTTCTTC.

V and J are TRBV7-2 and TRBJ2-7, with 8 bases fitting TRBD1. The CDR3 is made up of 14 amino acids. V was clipped by 5 bases and J by 4 bases; unmatched bases: 7. Germline loops: CDR1 SGHTA, CDR2 FQGNSA. CDR3 sequence: CASSTGQGLYEQYF. CDR3 sequence (DNA): TGTGCCAGCAGCACCGGACAGGGTCTGTACGAGCAGTACTTC.

This clone was found a few times. The chain couples TRBV12-5 to TRBJ2-6; D gene unclear. The CDR3 totals 19 residues. V lost 0 bases, J lost 0 bases, and 15 bases lay in between. Germline lookup yields CDR1 LGHNT and CDR2 FRNRAP. CDR3 protein: CASGLVLGRFTSGANVLTF. The DNA of the CDR3 is TGTGCTAGTGGTTTGGTACTGGGCAGGTTTACCTCTGGGGCCAACGTCCTGACTTTC. Supplemented by reference TRBV12-5 and TRBJ2-6, the full variable domain reads DARVTQTPRHKVTEMGQEVTMRCQPILGHNTVFWYRQTMMQGLELLAYFRNRAPLDDSGMPKDRFSAEMPDATLATLKIQPSEPRDSAVYFCASGLVLGRFTSGANVLTFGAGSRLTVL.

This chain links TRBV27 with TRBJ1-1, with 7 bases identical to TRBD1. This CDR3 region has 13 residues. Germline assignment: CDR1 MNHEY and CDR2 SMNVEV (reference sequence). V gave up 4 bases and J gave up 4 bases; unmatched junction bases: 3. CDR3 nucleotides: TGTGCCAGCAGTTCTCGGACAGGCACTGAAGCTTTCTTT. Its protein product is CASSSRTGTEAFF.

CDR3 amino acids: CASSLGLAGGALDDEQYF. CDR3 bases: TGTGCCAGCAGCTTAGGTTTAGCAGGGGGCGCCTTAGACGACGAGCAGTACTTC. This chain uses TRBV7-2 with TRBJ2-7, with TRBD1 matching 8 bases. V was pared by 1 base and J by 5 bases, with 16 bases of the junction left unmatched. The CDR3 totals 18 residues. Germline V gives CDR1 SGHTA, CDR2 FQGNSA.

This clone was counted a few times. V usage is TRBV5-1 and J usage is TRBJ1-4; 10 positions match TRBD1. This CDR3 spans 15 amino acids. J lost 8 bases, V lost 2 bases, and 6 bases had no gene match. Germline V gene lookup returns CDR1 SGHRS and CDR2 YFSETQ. The CDR3 loop is CASSLYGTGEEKLFF. The CDR3 bases are TGCGCCAGCAGCTTATACGGGACAGGGGAAGAAAAACTGTTTTTT. Full variable domain (remainder filled in from reference TRBV5-1 and TRBJ1-4): KAGVTQTPRYLIKTRGQQVTLSCSPISGHRSVSWYQQTPGQGLQFLFEYFSETQRNKGNFPGRFSGRQFSNSRSEMNVSTLELGDSALYLCASSLYGTGEEKLFFGSGTQLSVL.

DNA of the CDR3: TGTGCCAGCAGTGAACCTCGCAGGGGGCATGAGACCCAGTACTTC. Translated: CASSEPRRGHETQYF. The chain carries TRBV25-1 and TRBJ2-5, with TRBD1 identical over 8 bases. Germline assignment: CDR1 MGHDK and CDR2 SYGVNS. V was clipped by 2 bases and J by 5 bases; unmatched bases: 7. CDR3 length: 15 residues.

V gene TRBV27 combines with J gene TRBJ2-5; possibly TRBD1 for D (5 bases). There are 13 residues in the CDR3. V lost 5 bases and J 5 bases, leaving 12 bases between the germline ends. Germline V gene data show CDR1 as MNHEY and CDR2 as SMNVEV (reference sequence). The CDR3 coding sequence is TGTGCCAGCAGTGGAAGGGGCGGTGAGACCCAGTACTTC. It specifies CASSGRGGETQYF.

The CDR3 bases are TGTGCCAGCAGTGGGCTAGCGGGAGTCACAGATACGCAGTATTTT. Translated, it gives CASSGLAGVTDTQYF. V is TRBV2 and J is TRBJ2-3; 10 nucleotides agree with TRBD2. CDR3 length equals 15 residues. Germline CDR1 reads SNHLY; CDR2 reads FYNNEI. V trimming: 4 bases; J trimming: 2 bases; junction bases outside the gene matches: 3.

A few counts support this clone. V gene TRBV5-6 combines with J gene TRBJ1-1; 8 bases line up with TRBD1. The CDR3 length is 16 residues. The junction had 12 bases not matched to a gene; V was cut back by 4 bases and J by 4 bases. Germline V gene sequence: CDR1 SGHDT, CDR2 YYEEEE. The CDR3 nucleotides are TGTGCCAGCAGCGCGCCTGGACAGGGTTGGGGCACTGAAGCTTTCTTT. Its protein product is CASSAPGQGWGTEAFF.

This chain links TRBV5-4 with TRBJ1-1; unclear D gene. Trimming stripped 5 bases from V and 0 bases from J, with 14 bases between. Germline CDR1 SGHNT, CDR2 YYREEE (reference sequence). This CDR3 has 15 residues. The CDR3: CASSRAEQMNTEAFF. The CDR3 coding sequence is TGTGCCAGCAGTCGTGCTGAGCAAATGAACACTGAAGCTTTCTTT. The full variable domain, its missing parts supplied by reference TRBV5-4 and TRBJ1-1, is ETGVTQSPTHLIKTRGQQVTLRCSSQSGHNTVSWYQQALGQGPQFIFQYYREEENGRGNFPPRFSGLQFPNYSSELNVNALELDDSALYLCASSRAEQMNTEAFFGQGTRLTVV.

This clone showed up just a few times. The chain couples TRBV29-1 to TRBJ1-4; no reliable D call. The V and J ends lost 1 base and 3 bases respectively, with 6 bases between them. The CDR3 has 13 amino acids. Germline CDR1 and CDR2: SQVTM and ANQGSEA. The CDR3 sequence: CSVEAPANEKLFF. The CDR3 bases are TGCAGCGTTGAAGCCCCAGCTAATGAAAAACTGTTTTTT.

This clone was observed a handful of times. The rearrangement links TRBV18 to TRBJ1-1; D is unclear. This CDR3 is 13 amino acids long. V was clipped by 3 bases and J by 5 bases, with 10 bases between them. The germline CDR1 and CDR2 sequences are KGHSH and LQKENI. CDR3 protein: CASSPDGKTEAFF. The CDR3 nucleotides are TGTGCCAGCTCACCGGACGGGAAAACTGAAGCTTTCTTT.

This clone came up a few times. The V and J genes are TRBV5-8 and TRBJ2-1; a possible D gene is TRBD2 (6 bases). The CDR3 length is 15 residues. From germline, CDR1 is SGHTS and CDR2 YDEGEE. V was trimmed by 3 bases and J by 2 bases, leaving 12 bases between them. The CDR3 bases are TGTGCCAGCAGCTGGGGTGGGGGGACCTACAATGAGCAGTTCTTC. Residues: CASSWGGGTYNEQFF.